This T cell receptor (beta chain) originates from a study of identical twins (dated by TCRdb to between 2015 and 2016). Study-wide context: To test whether fetal clonotypes persist, this study deep-sequenced TCR alpha and beta repertoires from monozygotic twins, from unrelated adults of various ages, and from cord blood. Replicate twin experiments were performed at different times using different library preparation protocols to rule out contamination.

Beyond this particular receptor, the publication reports: Conclusions relied on cross-sectional statistical analysis, since the same donors could not be followed over many years. Abundant cord blood beta clonotypes carried fewer insertions; young adult naive repertoires showed a weaker similar trend, while memory repertoires showed none. The excess sharing between twins in beta out-of-frame sequences was weaker because fewer shared sequences reduced the signal-to-noise ratio. Zero-insertion analyses could be partly confounded by invariant T cells such as MAIT and iNKT, although diverse VJ usage argued against such confounding for most clonotypes. Compared with coincidental sharing between unrelated individuals, out-of-frame TCR alpha sequences shared between twins had an excess of sequences with low generation probability. Recombination models systematically underestimated out-of-frame TCR alpha sharing in monozygotic twins but agreed with sharing between unrelated individuals.

A note on this clonotype: Its antigen is currently not known. The input lacks base qualities; no much larger clone sits a single base away.

The CDR3 covers 14 residues, taking in both the cysteine and the phenylalanine. The DNA shown is the 42-base CDR3, in frame from base 1. V lost 3 bases and J lost 2 bases; the stretch between them is 12 bases long. The CDR1 and CDR2 encoded by the germline V gene are SGHRS and YFSETQ. All donors were healthy Caucasians. Three pairs of female monozygotic twins, all aged roughly 18 to 29 years, were included in the twin cohort. The RNA used for TCR libraries was isolated from peripheral blood mononuclear cells. Library preparation employed 5' RACE. Sequencing instrument: Illumina HiSeq 2000. A universal primer binding site was introduced by template switching, and a unique molecular identifier was present in the final cDNA, enabling accurate counting of TCR cDNA molecules. Specific primers in the conserved constant-segment region were used to synthesize first-strand cDNA for TCR alpha and beta chains. To control for contamination, each cDNA library was double barcoded with a SMART-Mk sample barcode plus Illumina barcodes. TruSeq adapter sequences along with Illumina sample barcodes were introduced in two successive PCR steps. The TCR alpha and beta cDNA libraries were sequenced on the Illumina HiSeq platform using custom primers. On the study's bioinformatics: Unique molecular identifiers were extracted from raw reads with MiGEC, and CDR3 positions were determined with MiXCR. For each individual, recombination models were inferred using an EM algorithm with the repgenHMM and IGoR tools. The analysis of shared clonotypes was done with the tcR package in R, with sharing normalized by the product of cloneset sizes. To study raw recombination free of thymic and clonal selection effects, out-of-frame nonproductive sequences were analyzed. In TCRdb, the public reads were trimmed at Q25 with fastp and aligned with MiXCR, with productive beta chains retained. Rows are combined by CDR3 protein, so each entry shows the most common genes and DNA. V and J calls and clone size were set by TCRdb, not the authors. The sample records about 890,000 distinct CDR3 sequences, over 9% of which are singletons. The top ten hold 1.5% to 2% of the sample.

These data also formed part of another study, on yellow fever vaccine responses in identical twins. That second publication adds: The authors reported that the T cell response to vaccination in identical twins appeared partly convergent and partly personalized. In the study, vaccine-responding T cell clones were precisely tracked in identical twins.

The rearrangement joined TRBV5-1 to TRBJ2-7, and the D gene may be TRBD1, 6 bases matching. The clonotype originates from a woman aged 18-30 years in good health. Sequencing was performed on PBMCs. The DNA sequence reads TGCGCCAGCAGCTCGAGACAGGAAACCTACGAGCAGTACTTC. Its translation reads: CASSSRQETYEQYF.